This T cell receptor (beta chain) appears in the sequencing data of a study of cytomegalovirus exposure and HLA in healthy donors. The PCR contained 60 Vbeta and 13 Jbeta primers. In the authors' methods: Approximately 11 million of 80 million or so unique TCR beta chains were shared, per a later count. Profiling relied on immunoSEQ multiplex PCR, and the TCRdb table lists in-frame clones only, not all of them. Clone size and the V and J calls come from that table; the DNA yielded D and trimming. The sample has fewer than 250,000 clones; about 80% are singletons. Concerning this clone: Its target is unknown.

Overall study results and limits: 87-base-pair reads could not separate some V segments, including TRBV6-2 and TRBV6-3.

The CDR3 spans 15 residues. CDR1 and CDR2 from the germline V gene are SGHRS and YFSETQ. The junction had 6 bases not matched to a gene; V was cut back by 2 bases and J by 5 bases. This sequence joins TRBV5-1 and TRBJ2-3, with 9 bases fitting TRBD2. The receptor was isolated from a male donor in good health and CMV-seronegative. Sample: PBMCs. CDR3 bases: TGCGCCAGCAGCTTTGCGGGGGGGCCTGTAGATACGCAGTATTTT. Protein sequence: CASSFAGGPVDTQYF.